This TCR beta chain was identified in a study of T cell responses to AZD1222 COVID-19 vaccine. Whole-study findings and limits: Two doses of AZD1222 preceded a rise in Spike-specific TCR breadth and depth. Among the donors, most were white British and more were female, and clonal diversity was possibly underestimated. Repertoires were obtained only post-peak T cell response. Reportedly, close to half of spike-specific TCRs are directed against unmutated variant regions.

Comments on this clone: Its antigen is currently unknown.

Only in-frame clones appear in the TCRdb table, and some are missing; sequencing was by immunoSEQ multiplex PCR. Among roughly 120,000 clones listed, about 87% were seen once. This sequence originates from an adult in good health. The sequencing here drew on peripheral blood, taken on day 0 of AZD1222 vaccination.

For the CDR3, the DNA is TGTGCCAGCAGTGAAAGACAAGAGACCCAGTACTTC. Protein sequence: CASSERQETQYF. V usage is TRBV6-1 and J usage is TRBJ2-5; D is undetermined. The germline V and J ends were trimmed by 2 bases and 2 bases, with 3 bases remaining between them. The CDR3 spans 12 residues. Germline-derived CDR1 and CDR2 are MNHNS and SASEGT.